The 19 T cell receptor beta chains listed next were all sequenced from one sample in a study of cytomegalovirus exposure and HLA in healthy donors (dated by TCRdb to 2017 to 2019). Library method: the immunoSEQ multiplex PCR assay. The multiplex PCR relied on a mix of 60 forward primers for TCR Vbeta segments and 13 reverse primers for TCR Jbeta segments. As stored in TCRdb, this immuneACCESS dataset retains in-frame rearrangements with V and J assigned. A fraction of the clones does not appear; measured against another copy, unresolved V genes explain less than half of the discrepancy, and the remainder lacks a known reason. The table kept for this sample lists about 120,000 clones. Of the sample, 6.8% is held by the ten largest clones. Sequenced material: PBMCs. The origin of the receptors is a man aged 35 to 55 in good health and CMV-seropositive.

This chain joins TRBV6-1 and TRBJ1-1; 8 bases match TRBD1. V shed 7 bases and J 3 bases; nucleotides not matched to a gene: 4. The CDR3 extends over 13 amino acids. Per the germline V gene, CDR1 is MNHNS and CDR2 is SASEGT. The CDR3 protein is CASTGQVYTEAFF. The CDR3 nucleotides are TGTGCCAGCACGGGACAGGTCTACACTGAAGCTTTCTTT.

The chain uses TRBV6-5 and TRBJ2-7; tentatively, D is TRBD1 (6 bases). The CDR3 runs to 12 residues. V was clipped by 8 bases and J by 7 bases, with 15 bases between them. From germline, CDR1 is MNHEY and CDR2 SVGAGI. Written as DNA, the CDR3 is TGTGCCAGCTCTAAACAGGGATGGGAGCAGTACTTC. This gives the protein CASSKQGWEQYF.

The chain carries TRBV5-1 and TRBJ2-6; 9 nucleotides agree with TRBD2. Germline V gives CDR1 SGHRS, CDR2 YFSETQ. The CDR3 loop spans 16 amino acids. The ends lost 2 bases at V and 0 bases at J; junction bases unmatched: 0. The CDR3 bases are TGCGCCAGCAGCTTTAGCGGGGGCTCTGGGGCCAACGTCCTGACTTTC. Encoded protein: CASSFSGGSGANVLTF. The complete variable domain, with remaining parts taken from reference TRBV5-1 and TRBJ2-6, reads KAGVTQTPRYLIKTRGQQVTLSCSPISGHRSVSWYQQTPGQGLQFLFEYFSETQRNKGNFPGRFSGRQFSNSRSEMNVSTLELGDSALYLCASSFSGGSGANVLTFGAGSRLTVL.

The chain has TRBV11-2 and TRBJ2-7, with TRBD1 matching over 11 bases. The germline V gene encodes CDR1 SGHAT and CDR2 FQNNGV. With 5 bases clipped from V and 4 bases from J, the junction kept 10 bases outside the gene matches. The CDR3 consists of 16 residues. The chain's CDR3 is CASSAVGGTGGYEQYF. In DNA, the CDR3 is TGTGCCAGCAGCGCCGTAGGAGGGACAGGGGGTTACGAGCAGTACTTC.

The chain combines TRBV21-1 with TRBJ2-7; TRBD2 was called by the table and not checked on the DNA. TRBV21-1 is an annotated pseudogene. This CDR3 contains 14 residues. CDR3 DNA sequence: TGTGCCAGCAGCAAAGGGCGGGCGTCCTACGAGCAGTACTTC. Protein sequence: CASSKGRASYEQYF.

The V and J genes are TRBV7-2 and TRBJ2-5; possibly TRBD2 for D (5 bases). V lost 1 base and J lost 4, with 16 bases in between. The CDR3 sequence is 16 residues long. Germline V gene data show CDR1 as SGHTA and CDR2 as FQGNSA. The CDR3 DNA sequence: TGTGCCAGCAGCTTAGGACCGGGAAGCATCCGAGAGACCCAGTACTTC. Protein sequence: CASSLGPGSIRETQYF.

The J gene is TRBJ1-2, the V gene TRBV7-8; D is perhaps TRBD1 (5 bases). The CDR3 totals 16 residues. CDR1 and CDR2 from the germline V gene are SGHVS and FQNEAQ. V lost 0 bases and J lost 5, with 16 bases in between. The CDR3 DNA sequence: TGTGCCAGCAGCTTAGCCCCGCAGGGTGGGGGGTATGGCTACACCTTC. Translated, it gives CASSLAPQGGGYGYTF. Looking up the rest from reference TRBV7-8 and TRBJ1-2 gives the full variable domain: GAGVSQSPRYKVAKRGQDVALRCDPISGHVSLFWYQQALGQGPEFLTYFQNEAQLDKSGLPSDRFFAERPEGSVSTLKIQRTQQEDSAVYLCASSLAPQGGGYGYTFGSGTRLTVV.

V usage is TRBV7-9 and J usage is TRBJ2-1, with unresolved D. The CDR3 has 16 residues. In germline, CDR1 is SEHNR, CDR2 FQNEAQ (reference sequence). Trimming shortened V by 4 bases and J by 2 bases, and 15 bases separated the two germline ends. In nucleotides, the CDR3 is TGTGCCAGCAGCTCGGAGACCATGACCCCCTACAATGAGCAGTTCTTC. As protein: CASSSETMTPYNEQFF.

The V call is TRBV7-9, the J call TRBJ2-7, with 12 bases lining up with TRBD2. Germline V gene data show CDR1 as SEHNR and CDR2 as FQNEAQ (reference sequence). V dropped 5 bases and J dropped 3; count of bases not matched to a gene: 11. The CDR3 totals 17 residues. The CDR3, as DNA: TGTGCCAGCAGCGCGACTAGCGGGAGAGAACCGGGCTACGAGCAGTACTTC. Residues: CASSATSGREPGYEQYF. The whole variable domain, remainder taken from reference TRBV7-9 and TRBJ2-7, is DTGVSQNPRHKITKRGQNVTFRCDPISEHNRLYWYRQTLGQGPEFLTYFQNEAQLEKSRLLSDRFSAERPKGSFSTLEIQRTEQGDSAMYLCASSATSGREPGYEQYFGPGTRLTVT.

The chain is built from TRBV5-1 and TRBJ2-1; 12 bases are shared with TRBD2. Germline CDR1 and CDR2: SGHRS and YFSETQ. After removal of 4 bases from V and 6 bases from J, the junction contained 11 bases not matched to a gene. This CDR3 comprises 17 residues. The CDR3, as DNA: TGCGCCAGCAGCCGTCTGATACTAGCGGGAGGAGTCAATGAGCAGTTCTTC. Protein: CASSRLILAGGVNEQFF. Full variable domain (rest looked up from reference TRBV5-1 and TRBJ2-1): KAGVTQTPRYLIKTRGQQVTLSCSPISGHRSVSWYQQTPGQGLQFLFEYFSETQRNKGNFPGRFSGRQFSNSRSEMNVSTLELGDSALYLCASSRLILAGGVNEQFFGPGTRLTVL.

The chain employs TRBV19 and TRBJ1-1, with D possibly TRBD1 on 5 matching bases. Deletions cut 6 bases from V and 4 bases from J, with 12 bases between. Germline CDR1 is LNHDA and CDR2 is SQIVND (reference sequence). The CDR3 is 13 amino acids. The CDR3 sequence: CASSQTGVTEAFF. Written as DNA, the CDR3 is TGTGCCAGTAGCCAAACAGGAGTCACTGAAGCTTTCTTT.

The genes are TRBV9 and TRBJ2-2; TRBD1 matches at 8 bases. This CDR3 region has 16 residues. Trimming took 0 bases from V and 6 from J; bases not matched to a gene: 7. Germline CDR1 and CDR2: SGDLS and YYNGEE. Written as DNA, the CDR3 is TGTGCCAGCAGCGTAGCTGCAGGGGGCATGGCCGGGGAGCTGTTTTTT. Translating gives CASSVAAGGMAGELFF.

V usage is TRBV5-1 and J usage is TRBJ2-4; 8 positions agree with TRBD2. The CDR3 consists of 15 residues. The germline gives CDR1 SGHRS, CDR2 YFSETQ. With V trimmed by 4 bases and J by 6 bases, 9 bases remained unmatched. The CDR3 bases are TGCGCCAGCAGCCCGGGGGGGGTACTGAGAAACATTCAGTACTTC. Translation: CASSPGGVLRNIQYF.

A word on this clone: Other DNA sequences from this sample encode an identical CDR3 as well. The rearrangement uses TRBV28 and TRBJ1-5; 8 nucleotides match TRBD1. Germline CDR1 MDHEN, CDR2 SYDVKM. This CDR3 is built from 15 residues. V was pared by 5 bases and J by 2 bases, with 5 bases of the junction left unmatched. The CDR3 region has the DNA TGTGCCAGCAGTCCTGACAGGGGAGGCAATCAGCCCCAGCATTTT. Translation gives CASSPDRGGNQPQHF.

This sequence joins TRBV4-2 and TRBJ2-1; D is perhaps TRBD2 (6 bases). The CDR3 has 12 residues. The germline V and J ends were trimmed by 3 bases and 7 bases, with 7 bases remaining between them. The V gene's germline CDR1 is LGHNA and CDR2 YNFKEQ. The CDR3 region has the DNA TGTGCCAGCAGCCAGCTAGCGAATGAGCAGTTCTTC. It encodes CASSQLANEQFF.

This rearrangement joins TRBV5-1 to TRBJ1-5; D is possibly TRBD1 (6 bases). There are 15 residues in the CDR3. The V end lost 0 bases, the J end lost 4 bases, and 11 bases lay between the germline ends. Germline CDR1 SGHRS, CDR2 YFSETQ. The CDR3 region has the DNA TGCGCCAGCAGCTTGGAAGGGGGTTTAAATCAGCCCCAGCATTTT. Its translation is CASSLEGGLNQPQHF.

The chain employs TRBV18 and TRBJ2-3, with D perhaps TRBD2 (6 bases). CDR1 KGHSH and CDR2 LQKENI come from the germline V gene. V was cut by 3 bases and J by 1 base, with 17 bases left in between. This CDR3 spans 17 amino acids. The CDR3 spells CASSPSQRQRGTDTQYF. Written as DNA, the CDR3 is TGTGCCAGCTCACCCTCCCAGCGACAGCGGGGCACAGATACGCAGTATTTT.

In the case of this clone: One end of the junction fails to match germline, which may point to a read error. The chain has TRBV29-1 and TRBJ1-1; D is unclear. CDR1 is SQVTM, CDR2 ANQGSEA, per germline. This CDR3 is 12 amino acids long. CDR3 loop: CSIEDSGIGAFF. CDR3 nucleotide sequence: TGCAGCATTGAAGATAGCGGGATAGGAGCTTTCTTT.

CDR3: CASSIRGQGRPGELFF. CDR3 nucleotides: TGTGCCAGTAGTATTAGGGGACAGGGGAGGCCCGGGGAGCTGTTTTTT. The chain has TRBV19 and TRBJ2-2, with 10 positions matching TRBD1. Trimming took 3 bases from V and 6 from J; bases not matched to a gene: 7. The CDR3 is 16 amino acids. CDR1 is LNHDA and CDR2 is SQIVND in the germline V gene (reference sequence).